This T cell receptor (beta chain) was sequenced in a study of T cell clonality in common variable immunodeficiency. CVID subjects were 15 or so female and under 35 male, aged roughly 9 to 70. Replacement immunoglobulin had been given to every CVID subject for at least one year. Produced via immunoSEQ multiplex PCR; TCRdb's table is partial and in-frame only. Its clone listing holds fewer than 10,000 clones. About this clone: Its target is unknown. The sequenced fragment ends 3 residues before the CDR3 boundary, so the rest is inferred from the germline J gene. Other DNA sequences in this specimen translate into the identical CDR3.

Study-wide points: CVID subjects showed higher TCRbeta clonality than healthy controls. T cell subpopulation sequencing would be needed to explain CVID clonality. Common variable immunodeficiency TCR beta sequences reportedly had fewer deletions and N-nucleotide insertions.

Trimming took 0 bases from V and 0 from J, leaving 6 bases between them. The CDR3 is 14 residues long. Per germline, CDR1 KGHSH and CDR2 LQKENI. The V call is TRBV18, the J call TRBJ2-7; D is unresolved. The receptor was isolated from a human donor with common variable immunodeficiency. The sample consisted of peripheral blood mononuclear cells. This CDR3 reads CASSPPADSYEQYF. The part of the CDR3 DNA that was read is TGTGCCAGCTCACCACCGGCAGACTCCTACGAG.